This paragraph covers one TCR beta chain sequence. Its cognate antigen is unknown. The nonmyeloablative bone marrow transplants came from related graft donors, with transient mixed chimerism. Unstimulated Tregs (CD4+CD25+CD127-) and CD4+CD25- non-Tregs were sorted from PBMCs. This record comes from a study of Tregs in tolerant kidney transplant recipients. Study-level results: The most relevant donor-specific Treg TCRbeta repertoire apparently came from expansion with activated donor B cells. The small number of patients limits these findings pending further validation.

Data came from immunoSEQ multiplex PCR; TCRdb stores just in-frame clones and leaves some out. The data hold about 81,000 clones, with roughly nine tenths observed a single time. This CDR3 comprises 16 residues. Germline lookup yields CDR1 MGHRA and CDR2 YSYEKL. The germline V and J ends were trimmed by 1 base and 0 bases, with 9 bases remaining between them. The chain links TRBV4-1 to TRBJ2-2; tentatively, D is TRBD1 (5 bases). This receptor was obtained from a human patient who received a combined kidney and bone marrow transplant. Some T cells may be the graft donor's. The input for sequencing was CD4+ T cells from blood (PBMCs), taken 24 months after the transplant. The CDR3 sequence is CASSQVGRANTGELFF. The CDR3 bases are TGCGCCAGCAGCCAAGTGGGCAGGGCGAACACCGGGGAGCTGTTTTTT.